This record covers a single TCR beta chain. One end of the junction does not line up with germline, which may come from a read error. Sequencing was performed with immunoSEQ multiplex PCR; in TCRdb, only in-frame clones are kept and a portion is missing. The sample lists tens of thousands of clones, more than 90% occurring once. The sample is drawn from a study of T cell changes during pregnancy in multiple sclerosis. CDR3 length: 16 residues. Germline CDR1 and CDR2: SNHLY and FYNNEI. The sequence was collected from a female donor in good health, enrolled as a control in a pregnancy study. The gene calls are TRBV2 and TRBJ1-2, with TRBD1 as a possible D gene (5 bases). The sequencing used peripheral blood, collected in the third trimester of pregnancy. CDR3 loop: CASTEARGTANYGYTF. CDR3 DNA: TGTGCCAGCACTGAAGCAAGGGGAACAGCTAACTATGGCTACACCTTC.